A selection of T cell receptor beta chains follows, all from one sample in a study of blood T cell repertoires in COVID-19. The protocol was immunoSEQ multiplex PCR, while the TCRdb copy is restricted to in-frame clones and leaves out a portion. The profile shows about 220,000 clones, 85% of them singletons. Sequenced sample: peripheral blood. The source of these receptors is a woman in her 70s with COVID-19, enrolled during active disease. Both conserved end residues are part of each CDR3. The order of the fields is CDR3 protein, CDR3 DNA, J gene, clone size, V gene, D gene. D genes are given only for firm matches. Size is omitted from some rows. Given values are once, few, many or a class for expanded clones.

CASSHPRGQGAADTQYF TGTGCCAGCAGCCACCCCCGGGGACAGGGGGCAGCAGATACGCAGTATTTT TRBJ2-3 - TRBV7-6 TRBD1
CASSFLAGPTDTQYF TGTGCCAGCAGCTTCCTAGCGGGGCCCACAGATACGCAGTATTTT TRBJ2-3 - TRBV7-9 TRBD2
CASSPTPGPPSYEQYF TGTGCCAGCAGCCCCACTCCGGGTCCGCCTAGCTACGAGCAGTACTTC TRBJ2-7 - TRBV7-2 -
CASSPMGQSNTEAFF TGTGCCAGCTCACCAATGGGACAGTCGAACACTGAAGCTTTCTTT TRBJ1-1 - TRBV18 TRBD1
CASSRLLAGGLETQYF TGTGCCAGCAGCCGGCTACTAGCGGGGGGATTGGAGACCCAGTACTTC TRBJ2-5 - TRBV5-5 TRBD2
CASSTLGTIHTLKAFF TGTGCCAGTAGTACCCTTGGGACAATACACACACTGAAAGCTTTCTTT TRBJ1-1 - TRBV19 -
CASSYRDTHYGYTF TGTGCCAGCAGCTACCGGGACACCCACTATGGCTACACCTTC TRBJ1-2 - TRBV3-1/TRBV3-2 -
CSVVVYMNTEAFF TGCAGCGTTGTTGTTTATATGAACACTGAAGCTTTCTTT TRBJ1-1 - TRBV29-1 -
CASSLQAGVGEQYF TGTGCCAGCAGTTTACAAGCGGGGGTGGGGGAGCAGTACTTC TRBJ2-7 - TRBV7-2 TRBD2
CASSLDASGRRYEQYF TGTGCCAGCAGCTTAGATGCTAGCGGGAGGAGGTACGAGCAGTACTTC TRBJ2-7 - TRBV7-2 TRBD2
CASSQGTTGNEQFF TGCGCCAGCAGCCAGGGGACTACGGGTAATGAGCAGTTCTTC TRBJ2-1 - TRBV4-3 TRBD2
CASSLLAPWGRGQETQYF TGTGCCAGCAGCTTATTGGCCCCGTGGGGCCGTGGCCAAGAGACCCAGTACTTC TRBJ2-5 - TRBV7-8 -
CASSQDVTDSPLHF TGCGCCAGCAGCCAAGACGTAACGGATTCACCCCTCCACTTT TRBJ1-6 - TRBV4-3 -
CAWSAQVSNQPQHF TGTGCCTGGAGTGCCCAGGTTAGCAATCAGCCCCAGCATTTT TRBJ1-5 - TRBV30 -
CASSTTQVIGTEAFF TGTGCCAGCAGCACCACACAGGTAATTGGCACTGAAGCTTTCTTT TRBJ1-1 few TRBV5-8 -
CASSFGAGRSTEAFF TGTGCCAGCAGTTTTGGGGCAGGGCGTTCGACTGAAGCTTTCTTT TRBJ1-1 - TRBV2 -
CATARYAEQYF TGTGCCACAGCTAGATATGCCGAGCAGTACTTC TRBJ2-7 few TRBV2 -
CARSLTWGGDSNQPQHF TGTGCCAGAAGCTTGACCTGGGGGGGAGATAGCAATCAGCCCCAGCATTTT TRBJ1-5 - TRBV7-5 -
CASSPGHKNIQYF TGTGCCAGCAGTCCGGGACACAAAAACATTCAGTACTTC TRBJ2-4 few TRBV7-9 -
CASSLPLAGKYNEQFF TGCGCCAGCAGCTTACCGCTAGCGGGAAAATACAATGAGCAGTTCTTC TRBJ2-1 - TRBV5-1 TRBD2
CASSMRTSGAYEQYF TGTGCCAGTAGTATGCGGACTAGCGGGGCCTACGAGCAGTACTTC TRBJ2-7 - TRBV19 TRBD2
CASSLGRGSLDTQYF TGTGCCAGCAGCTTAGGGCGGGGAAGTCTAGATACGCAGTATTTT TRBJ2-3 - TRBV7-2 -
CASSLGGARNEKLFF TGTGCCAGCAGTTTGGGAGGGGCCCGTAATGAAAAACTGTTTTTT TRBJ1-4 few TRBV28 -